This TCR beta chain was recorded in a study of response to subunit inactivated influenza vaccine. The study's findings and limits: Authors suggested seasonal influenza vaccinations each recruit few new T cells.

A remark on this clonotype: What it recognizes is unknown.

TCRdb called the RT-PCR reads again in MiXCR, with one record for every CDR3 protein. The table shows more than 550,000 distinct CDR3 sequences, with approximately 12% occurring only once. V trimming: 8 bases; J trimming: 3 bases; junction bases outside the gene matches: 13. CDR3 size: 17 residues. Germline-derived CDR1 and CDR2 are WNHNN and SYGVQD (reference sequence). The chain links TRBV10-1 to TRBJ2-1; TRBD2 matches at 10 bases. This specimen was PBMCs from blood, taken on the day of vaccination. The receptor was isolated from a middle-aged man who received an inactivated influenza vaccine. The CDR3 DNA is TGCGCCAGCGGGAGTGGGGCTTCTAGCGGGGGCTACAATGAGCAGTTCTTC. Encoded protein: CASGSGASSGGYNEQFF.